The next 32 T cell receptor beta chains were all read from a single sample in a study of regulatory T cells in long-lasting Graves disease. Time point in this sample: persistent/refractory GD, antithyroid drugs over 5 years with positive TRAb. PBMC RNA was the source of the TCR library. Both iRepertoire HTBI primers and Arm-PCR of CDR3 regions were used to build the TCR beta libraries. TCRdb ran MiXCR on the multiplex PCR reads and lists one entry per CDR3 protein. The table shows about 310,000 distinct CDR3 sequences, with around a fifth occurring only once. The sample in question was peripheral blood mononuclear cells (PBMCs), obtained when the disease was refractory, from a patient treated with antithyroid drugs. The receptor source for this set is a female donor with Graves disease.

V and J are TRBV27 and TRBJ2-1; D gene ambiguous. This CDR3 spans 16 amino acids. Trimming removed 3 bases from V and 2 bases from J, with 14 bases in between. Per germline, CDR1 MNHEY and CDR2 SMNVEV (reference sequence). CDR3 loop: CASSLGSLPPYNEQFF. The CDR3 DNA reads TGTGCCAGCAGTTTGGGGTCTTTGCCACCCTACAATGAGCAGTTCTTC.

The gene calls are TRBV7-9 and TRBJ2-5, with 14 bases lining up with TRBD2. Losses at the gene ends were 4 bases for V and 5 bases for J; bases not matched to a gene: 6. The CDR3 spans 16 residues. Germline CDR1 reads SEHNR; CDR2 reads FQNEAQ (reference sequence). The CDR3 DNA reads TGTGCCAGCAGCTCAGGACTAGCGGGAGGTCGGGAGACCCAGTACTTC. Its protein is CASSSGLAGGRETQYF. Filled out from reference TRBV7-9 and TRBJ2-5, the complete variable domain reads DTGVSQNPRHKITKRGQNVTFRCDPISEHNRLYWYRQTLGQGPEFLTYFQNEAQLEKSRLLSDRFSAERPKGSFSTLEIQRTEQGDSAMYLCASSSGLAGGRETQYFGPGTRLLVL.

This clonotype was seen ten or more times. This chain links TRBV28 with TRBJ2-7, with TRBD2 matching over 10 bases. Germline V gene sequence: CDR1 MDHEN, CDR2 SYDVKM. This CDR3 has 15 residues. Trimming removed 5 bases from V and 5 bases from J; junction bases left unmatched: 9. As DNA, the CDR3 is TGTGCCAGCAGTACCCCTAGCGGGAGTTCTCACGAGCAGTACTTC. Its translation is CASSTPSGSSHEQYF.

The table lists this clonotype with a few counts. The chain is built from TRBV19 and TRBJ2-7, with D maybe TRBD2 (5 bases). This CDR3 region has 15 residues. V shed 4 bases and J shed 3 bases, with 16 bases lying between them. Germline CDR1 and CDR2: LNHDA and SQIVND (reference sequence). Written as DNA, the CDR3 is TGTGCCAGTAGTAGGTCGACTACAACCCGCTACGAGCAGTACTTC. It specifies CASSRSTTTRYEQYF.

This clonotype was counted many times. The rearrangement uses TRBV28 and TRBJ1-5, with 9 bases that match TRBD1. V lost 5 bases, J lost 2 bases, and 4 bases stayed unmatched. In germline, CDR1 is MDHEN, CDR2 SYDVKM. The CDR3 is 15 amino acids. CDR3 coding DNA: TGTGCCAGCAGTACACAGGGGGCTGGCAATCAGCCCCAGCATTTT. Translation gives CASSTQGAGNQPQHF.

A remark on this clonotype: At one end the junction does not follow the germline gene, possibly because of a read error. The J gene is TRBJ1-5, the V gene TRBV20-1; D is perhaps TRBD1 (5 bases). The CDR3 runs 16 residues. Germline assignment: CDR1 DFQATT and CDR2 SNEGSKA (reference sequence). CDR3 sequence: CSTRDRGGFGNQPQHF. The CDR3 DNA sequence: TGCAGTACTAGAGATCGTGGGGGTTTCGGCAATCAGCCCCAGCATTTT.

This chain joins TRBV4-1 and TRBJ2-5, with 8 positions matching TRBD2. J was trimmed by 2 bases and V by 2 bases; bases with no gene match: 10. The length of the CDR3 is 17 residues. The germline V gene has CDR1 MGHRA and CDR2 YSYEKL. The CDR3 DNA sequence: TGCGCCAGCAGCCAACTTCTCCCACTAGCGGATCAAGAGACCCAGTACTTC. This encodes CASSQLLPLADQETQYF.

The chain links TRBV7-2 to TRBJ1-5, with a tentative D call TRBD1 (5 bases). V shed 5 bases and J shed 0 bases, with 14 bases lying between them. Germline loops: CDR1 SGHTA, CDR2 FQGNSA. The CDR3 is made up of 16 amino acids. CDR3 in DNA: TGTGCCAGCAGCAACCAGACAGACTATAGCAATCAGCCCCAGCATTTT. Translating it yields CASSNQTDYSNQPQHF.

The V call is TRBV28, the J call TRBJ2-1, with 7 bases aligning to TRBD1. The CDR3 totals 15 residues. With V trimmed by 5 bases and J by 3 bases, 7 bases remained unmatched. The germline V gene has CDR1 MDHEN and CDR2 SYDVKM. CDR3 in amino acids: CASSPGQSLYNEQFF. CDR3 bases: TGTGCCAGCAGTCCGGGACAGAGCCTCTACAATGAGCAGTTCTTC.

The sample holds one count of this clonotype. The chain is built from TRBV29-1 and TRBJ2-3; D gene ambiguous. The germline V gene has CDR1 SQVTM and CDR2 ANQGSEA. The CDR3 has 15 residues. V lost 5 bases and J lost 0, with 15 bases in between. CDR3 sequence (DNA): TGCAGCGTTTACGCAGTTTTATCTAGCACAGATACGCAGTATTTT. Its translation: CSVYAVLSSTDTQYF.

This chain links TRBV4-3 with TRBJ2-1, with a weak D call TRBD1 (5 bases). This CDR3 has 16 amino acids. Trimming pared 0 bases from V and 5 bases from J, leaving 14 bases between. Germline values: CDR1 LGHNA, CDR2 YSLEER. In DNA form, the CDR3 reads TGCGCCAGCAGCCAAGAAGGGGAATCCCTAAACAATGAGCAGTTCTTC. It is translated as CASSQEGESLNNEQFF.

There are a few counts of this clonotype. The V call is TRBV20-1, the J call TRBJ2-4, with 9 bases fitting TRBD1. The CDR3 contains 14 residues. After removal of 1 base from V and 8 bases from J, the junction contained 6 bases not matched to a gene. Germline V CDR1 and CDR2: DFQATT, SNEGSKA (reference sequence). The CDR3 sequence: CSARGGQGLDIQYF. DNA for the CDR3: TGCAGTGCTAGAGGGGGACAGGGCCTTGACATTCAGTACTTC.

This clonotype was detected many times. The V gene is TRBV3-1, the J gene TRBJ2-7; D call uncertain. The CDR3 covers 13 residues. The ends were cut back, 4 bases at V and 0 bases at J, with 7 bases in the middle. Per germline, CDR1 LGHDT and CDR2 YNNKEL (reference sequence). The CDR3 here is CASSPTVSYEQYF. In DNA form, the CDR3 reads TGTGCCAGCAGCCCAACAGTCTCCTACGAGCAGTACTTC.

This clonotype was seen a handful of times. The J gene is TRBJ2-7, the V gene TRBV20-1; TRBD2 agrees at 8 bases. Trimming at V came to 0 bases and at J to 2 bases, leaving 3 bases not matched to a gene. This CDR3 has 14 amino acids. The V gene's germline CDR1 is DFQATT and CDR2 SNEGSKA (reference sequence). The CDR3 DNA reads TGCAGTGCTAGAGAGCGGGAGGCTCCCTACGAGCAGTACTTC. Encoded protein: CSAREREAPYEQYF.

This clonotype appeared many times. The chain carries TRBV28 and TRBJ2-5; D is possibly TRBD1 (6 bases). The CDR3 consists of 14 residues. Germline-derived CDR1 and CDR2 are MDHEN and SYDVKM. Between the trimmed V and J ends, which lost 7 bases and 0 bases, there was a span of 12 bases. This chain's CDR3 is CASNTGWHQETQYF. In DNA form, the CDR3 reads TGTGCCAGCAATACAGGGTGGCACCAAGAGACCCAGTACTTC.

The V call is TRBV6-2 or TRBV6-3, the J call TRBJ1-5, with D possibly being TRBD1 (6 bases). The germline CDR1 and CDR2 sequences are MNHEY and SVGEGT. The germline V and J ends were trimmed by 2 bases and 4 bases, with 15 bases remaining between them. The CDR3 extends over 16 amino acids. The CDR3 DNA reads TGTGCCAGCAGTTACGGGGGCAGGAGGGATAATCAGCCCCAGCATTTT. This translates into CASSYGGRRDNQPQHF.

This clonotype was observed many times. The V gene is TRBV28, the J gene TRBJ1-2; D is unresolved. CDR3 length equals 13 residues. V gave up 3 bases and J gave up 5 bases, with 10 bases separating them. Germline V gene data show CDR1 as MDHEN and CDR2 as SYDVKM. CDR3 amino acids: CASSFSPVYGYTF. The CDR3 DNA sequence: TGTGCCAGCAGTTTCTCCCCGGTATATGGCTACACCTTC.

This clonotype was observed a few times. CDR3 nucleotides: TGTGCCAGCAGCCAAGGGCACAGCCAAGAGACCCAGTACTTC. This encodes CASSQGHSQETQYF. The gene calls are TRBV6-1 and TRBJ2-5; D remains unclear. With 6 bases removed from V and 1 base from J, the gap between germline ends came to 12 bases. Germline lookup yields CDR1 MNHNS and CDR2 SASEGT. The CDR3 consists of 14 residues.

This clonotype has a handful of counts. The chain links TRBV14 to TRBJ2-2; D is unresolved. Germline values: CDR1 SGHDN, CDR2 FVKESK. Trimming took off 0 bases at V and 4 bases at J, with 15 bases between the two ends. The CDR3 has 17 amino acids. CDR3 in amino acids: CASSQEVGTDRTGELFF. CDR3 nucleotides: TGTGCCAGCAGCCAAGAGGTCGGAACAGACCGCACCGGGGAGCTGTTTTTT. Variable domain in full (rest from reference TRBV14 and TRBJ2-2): EAGVTQFPSHSVIEKGQTVTLRCDPISGHDNLYWYRRVMGKEIKFLLHFVKESKQDESGMPNNRFLAERTGGTYSTLKVQPAELEDSGVYFCASSQEVGTDRTGELFFGEGSRLTVL.

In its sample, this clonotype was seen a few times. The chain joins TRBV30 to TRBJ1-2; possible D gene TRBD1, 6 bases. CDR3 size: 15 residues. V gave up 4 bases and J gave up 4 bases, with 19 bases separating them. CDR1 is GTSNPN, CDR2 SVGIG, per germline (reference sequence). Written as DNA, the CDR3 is TGTGCCTGGATCCCATCCCGACAGGACATCTATGGCTACACCTTC. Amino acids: CAWIPSRQDIYGYTF. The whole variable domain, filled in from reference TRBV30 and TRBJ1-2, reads SQTIHQWPATLVQPVGSPLSLECTVEGTSNPNLYWYRQAAGRGLQLLFYSVGIGQISSEVPQNLSASRPQDRQFILSSKKLLLSDSGFYLCAWIPSRQDIYGYTFGSGTRLTVV.

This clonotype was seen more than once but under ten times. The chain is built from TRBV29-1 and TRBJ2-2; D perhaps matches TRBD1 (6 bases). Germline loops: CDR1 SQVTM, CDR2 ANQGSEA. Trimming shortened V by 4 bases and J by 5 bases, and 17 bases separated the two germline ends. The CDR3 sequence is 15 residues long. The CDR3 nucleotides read TGCAGCGTTGGAGGTCCAGGGGCGCGAACCGGGGAGCTGTTTTTT. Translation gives CSVGGPGARTGELFF.

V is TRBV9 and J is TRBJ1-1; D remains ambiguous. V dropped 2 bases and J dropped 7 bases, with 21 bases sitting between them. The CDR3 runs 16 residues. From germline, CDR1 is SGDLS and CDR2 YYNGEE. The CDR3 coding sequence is TGTGCCAGCAGCGTTGACCCGGACGGTTTCCATCTTGAAGCTTTCTTT. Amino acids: CASSVDPDGFHLEAFF.

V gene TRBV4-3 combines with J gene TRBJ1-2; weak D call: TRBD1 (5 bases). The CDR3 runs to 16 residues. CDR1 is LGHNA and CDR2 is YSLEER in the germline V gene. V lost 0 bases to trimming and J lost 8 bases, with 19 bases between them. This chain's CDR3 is CASSQDFEGGADGYTF. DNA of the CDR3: TGCGCCAGCAGCCAAGATTTCGAGGGAGGGGCCGACGGCTACACCTTC.

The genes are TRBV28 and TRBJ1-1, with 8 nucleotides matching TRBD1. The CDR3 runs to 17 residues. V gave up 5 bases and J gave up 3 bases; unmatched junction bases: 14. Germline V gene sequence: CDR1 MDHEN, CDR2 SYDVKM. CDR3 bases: TGTGCCAGCAGTACCCAGGGGGCGGGAGATTGGGACACTGAAGCTTTCTTT. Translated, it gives CASSTQGAGDWDTEAFF.

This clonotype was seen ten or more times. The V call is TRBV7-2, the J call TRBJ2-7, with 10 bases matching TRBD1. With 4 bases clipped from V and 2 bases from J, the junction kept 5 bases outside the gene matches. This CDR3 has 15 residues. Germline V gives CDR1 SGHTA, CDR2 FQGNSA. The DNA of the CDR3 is TGTGCCAGCAGCTGGACAGGGGGTGTCACCTACGAGCAGTACTTC. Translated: CASSWTGGVTYEQYF.

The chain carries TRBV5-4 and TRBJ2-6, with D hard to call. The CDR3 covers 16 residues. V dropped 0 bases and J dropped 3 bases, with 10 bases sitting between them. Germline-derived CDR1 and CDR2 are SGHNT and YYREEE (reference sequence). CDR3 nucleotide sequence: TGTGCCAGCAGCTTGGATGGCGGAATTGGGGCCAACGTCCTGACTTTC. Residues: CASSLDGGIGANVLTF.

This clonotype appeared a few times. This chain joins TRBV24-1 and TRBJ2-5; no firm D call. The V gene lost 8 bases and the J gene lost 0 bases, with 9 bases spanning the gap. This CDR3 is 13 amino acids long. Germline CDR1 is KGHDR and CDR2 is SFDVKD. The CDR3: CATKDEYQETQYF. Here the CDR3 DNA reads TGTGCCACCAAGGACGAGTACCAAGAGACCCAGTACTTC.

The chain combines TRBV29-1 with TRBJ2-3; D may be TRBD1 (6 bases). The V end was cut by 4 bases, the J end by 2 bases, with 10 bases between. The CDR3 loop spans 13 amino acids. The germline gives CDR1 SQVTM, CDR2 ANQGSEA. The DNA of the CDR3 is TGCAGCGTTGGGGACACTATCACAGATACGCAGTATTTT. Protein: CSVGDTITDTQYF.

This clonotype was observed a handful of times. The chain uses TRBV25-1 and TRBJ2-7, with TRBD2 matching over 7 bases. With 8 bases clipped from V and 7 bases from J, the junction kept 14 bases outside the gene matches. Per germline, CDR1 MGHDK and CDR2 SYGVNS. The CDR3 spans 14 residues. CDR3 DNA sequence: TGTGCCAGCGAATCTAGCGGAGTGAATGGGGAGCAGTACTTC. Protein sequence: CASESSGVNGEQYF.

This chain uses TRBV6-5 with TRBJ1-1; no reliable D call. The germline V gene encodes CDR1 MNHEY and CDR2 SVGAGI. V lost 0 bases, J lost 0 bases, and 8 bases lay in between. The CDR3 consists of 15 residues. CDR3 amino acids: CASSYSSGLNTEAFF. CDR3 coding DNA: TGTGCCAGCAGTTACTCCTCCGGCCTGAACACTGAAGCTTTCTTT.

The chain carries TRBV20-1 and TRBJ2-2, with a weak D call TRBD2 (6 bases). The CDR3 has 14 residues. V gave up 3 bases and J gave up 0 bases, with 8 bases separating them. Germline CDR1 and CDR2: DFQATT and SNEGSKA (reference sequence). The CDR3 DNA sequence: TGCAGTGCTAGTGGAGGGACGAACACCGGGGAGCTGTTTTTT. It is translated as CSASGGTNTGELFF.

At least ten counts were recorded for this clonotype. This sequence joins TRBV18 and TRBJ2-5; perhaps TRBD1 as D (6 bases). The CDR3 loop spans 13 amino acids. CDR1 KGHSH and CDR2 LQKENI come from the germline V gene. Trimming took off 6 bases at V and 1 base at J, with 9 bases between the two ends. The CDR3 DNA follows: TGTGCCAGCTCCCGGACAGCCCAAGAGACCCAGTACTTC. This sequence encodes CASSRTAQETQYF.